This T cell receptor (beta chain) was obtained from a study of blood T cells in healthy people across ages. Trimming left V 0 bases short and J 6 bases short, with 12 bases between. This CDR3 is built from 16 residues. Germline CDR1 reads LGHNA; CDR2 reads YSLEER. Individuals who donated were healthy Caucasians from Russia aged roughly 6 to 100. A second PCR, run for 7 to 11 cycles, used a sample-barcoded 5' primer plus a J-beta primer mix. TCRdb itself ran the 5' RACE reads through MiXCR, one entry per CDR3 protein. The repertoire holds more than 750,000 distinct CDR3 sequences, with 25% to 35% as singletons. This clonotype was counted at least ten times. The sample was also linked to a second study, of T cells of mothers and their children.

The sequenced material came from blood. V gene TRBV4-3 combines with J gene TRBJ1-6; no clear D gene. The TCR sequence derives from a woman aged 40 to 55 in good health. The CDR3 nucleotides read TGCGCCAGCAGCCAAGATGAGGAGTCCGCTAATTCACCCCTCCACTTT. It is translated as CASSQDEESANSPLHF.